The entry that follows covers one TCR beta chain sequence. Its antigen is unknown. Clones were read by immunoSEQ multiplex PCR, and TCRdb kept only the in-frame ones, dropping some. The sample has some 72,000 clones; approximately 96% are singletons. The sample is drawn from a study of human thymus T cells. Resected material from corrective heart surgery provided the thymus tissue analysed. Whole-study findings and limits: V and J gene usage appeared biased in thymic and blood repertoires.

CDR1 and CDR2 from the germline V gene are SGHDN and FVKESK. The J segment lost 7 bases and the V segment lost 4 bases, leaving 10 bases of the junction unmatched. The CDR3 sequence is 15 residues long. The sequenced sample consisted of thymus tissue. This clonotype was obtained from a boy younger than two with a congenital heart defect but otherwise immunologically healthy. V gene TRBV14 combines with J gene TRBJ1-2; 9 bases line up with TRBD1. The CDR3 nucleotides are TGTGCCAGCAGCCGGGGGGACAGGGATTATGGTGGCTACACCTTC. It encodes CASSRGDRDYGGYTF.